The 3 T cell receptor beta chains reported below all come from one sample, sequenced in a study of shared clonotypes between healthy human individuals. Sequencing was performed with immunoSEQ multiplex PCR; in TCRdb, only in-frame clones are kept and a portion is missing. The repertoire holds about 610,000 clones, with roughly 96% as singletons. Cells designated naive CD8 were CD45RO-negative and were positively selected for CCR7, with terminally differentiated effector memory CD45RA+ cells excluded. The source material was naive CD8+ T cells sorted from blood. The receptors were gathered from a woman aged 30 to 39 in good health.

This clone occurred once. The chain employs TRBV6-8 and TRBJ2-5; tentatively, D is TRBD1 (6 bases). CDR3 size: 15 residues. Per germline, CDR1 MNHGY and CDR2 SAAAGT. Between the trimmed V and J ends, which lost 2 bases and 5 bases, there was a span of 15 bases. CDR3 sequence reads: CASSYAGGSGETQYF. The CDR3, as DNA: TGTGCCAGCAGTTACGCTGGGGGCTCGGGGGAGACCCAGTACTTC.

This chain uses TRBV28 with TRBJ2-1; 9 bases agree with TRBD1. J gave up 8 bases and V 6 bases, and 5 bases lay outside the gene matches. Looked up from germline, CDR1 is MDHEN and CDR2 is SYDVKM. The CDR3 is 13 amino acids. In DNA, the CDR3 is TGTGCCAGCAGCCTACAGGGGGCCTATGAGCAGTTCTTC. Protein: CASSLQGAYEQFF.

V and J are TRBV11-2 and TRBJ2-7, with D uncertain. This CDR3 contains 13 residues. The germline CDR1 and CDR2 sequences are SGHAT and FQNNGV. Between the trimmed V and J ends, which lost 4 bases and 2 bases, there was a span of 9 bases. CDR3 amino acids: CASSSSVAYEQYF. The CDR3 DNA reads as TGTGCCAGCAGCTCCTCCGTGGCCTACGAGCAGTACTTC.